The clone carrying this T cell receptor (beta chain) has more than one count but fewer than ten. Amplifying from RNA transcripts, the study obtained TCR beta CDR3 regions. The authors performed first-round RT-PCR with HTBI primers and then a second-round multiplex PCR. TCRdb recomputed calls from the multiplex PCR reads with MiXCR, one row per CDR3 protein. The sample shows 350,000 or so distinct CDR3 sequences, about 17% of them seen only once. The sample is drawn from a study of Graves' ophthalmopathy and Graves' hyperthyroidism. The junction had 11 bases not matched to a gene; V was cut back by 6 bases and J by 2 bases. Germline CDR1 is SGHAT and CDR2 is FQNNGV. This CDR3 contains 17 residues.

This chain connects TRBV11-2 to TRBJ1-4; 8 positions agree with TRBD1. Sequenced sample: peripheral blood. The TCR comes from an adult man with Graves' ophthalmopathy. The CDR3, as DNA: TGTGCCAGCAGTCGAAACAGGGGGGCCACGACTAATGAAAAACTGTTTTTT. As protein: CASSRNRGATTNEKLFF. The full variable domain, its missing parts supplied by reference TRBV11-2 and TRBJ1-4, is EAGVAQSPRYKIIEKRQSVAFWCNPISGHATLYWYQQILGQGPKLLIQFQNNGVVDDSQLPKDRFSAERLKGVDSTLKIQPAKLEDSAVYLCASSRNRGATTNEKLFFGSGTQLSVL.